The 24 T cell receptor beta chains listed next were all sequenced from one sample in a study of cytomegalovirus exposure and HLA in healthy donors. The primer mix had 60 Vbeta and 13 Jbeta primers. Generated by immunoSEQ multiplex PCR, the TCRdb table keeps only in-frame clones and is missing some. Of 150,000 to 200,000 clones in the sample, roughly 84% were seen once. The sample taken for sequencing was PBMCs. The receptors here all came from a woman in her forties or fifties in good health and CMV-seropositive.

This clone occurred once. The chain carries TRBV6-6 and TRBJ1-1; D remains ambiguous. V was shortened by 10 bases and J by 0 bases, with 21 bases between the two germline ends. The germline V gene has CDR1 MNHNY and CDR2 SVGAGI (reference sequence). The CDR3 totals 16 residues. The CDR3 DNA follows: TGTGCCATCATACGCGCTCTCCCTCAACTGAACACTGAAGCTTTCTTT. It is translated as CAIIRALPQLNTEAFF.

This chain joins TRBV18 and TRBJ1-2; maybe TRBD1 (5 bases). The CDR3 consists of 14 residues. Germline V gives CDR1 KGHSH, CDR2 LQKENI. Trimming took off 0 bases at V and 4 bases at J, with 9 bases between the two ends. The CDR3, as DNA: TGTGCCAGCTCACCACCGGGGGGTGGCTATGGCTACACCTTC. Amino acid sequence: CASSPPGGGYGYTF.

This chain joins TRBV5-1 and TRBJ2-5; weak D call: TRBD2 (5 bases). The germline V gene has CDR1 SGHRS and CDR2 YFSETQ. With 5 bases removed from V and 3 bases from J, the gap between germline ends came to 20 bases. This CDR3 is built from 16 residues. CDR3 loop: CASRPTGSGVKETQYF. The DNA of the CDR3 is TGCGCCAGCAGGCCTACCGGATCCGGGGTTAAAGAGACCCAGTACTTC.

The gene calls are TRBV6-6 and TRBJ1-4, with TRBD1 matching 10 bases. Germline CDR1 is MNHNY and CDR2 is SVGAGI (reference sequence). J lost 8 bases, V lost 5 bases, and 8 bases had no gene match. This CDR3 is 15 amino acids long. The CDR3 here is CASSGQTGGAEKLFF. The CDR3 DNA is TGTGCCAGCAGTGGACAGACAGGGGGCGCCGAAAAACTGTTTTTT.

The gene calls are TRBV13 and TRBJ1-1, with D perhaps matching TRBD1 (6 bases). Between the trimmed V and J ends, which lost 5 bases and 5 bases, there was a span of 18 bases. The CDR3 loop spans 15 amino acids. Germline loops: CDR1 PRHDT, CDR2 FYEKMQ (reference sequence). The CDR3: CASSRRGALLTEAFF. The CDR3 DNA reads TGTGCCAGCAGCAGGCGGGGGGCGCTTCTGACTGAAGCTTTCTTT.

The chain has TRBV5-1 and TRBJ2-1; D uncertain. Germline lookup yields CDR1 SGHRS and CDR2 YFSETQ. This CDR3 is built from 14 residues. Trimming stripped 0 bases from V and 7 bases from J, with 11 bases between. The CDR3 region is CASSLAEEWNEQFF. Written as DNA, the CDR3 is TGCGCCAGCAGCTTGGCCGAGGAGTGGAATGAGCAGTTCTTC.

The rearrangement uses TRBV27 and TRBJ2-4, with D tentatively TRBD2 (5 bases). CDR3 length: 16 residues. In germline, CDR1 is MNHEY, CDR2 SMNVEV (reference sequence). The ends were cut back, 4 bases at V and 6 bases at J, with 19 bases in the middle. The CDR3 reads CASSSPLREKINIQYF. The DNA of the CDR3 is TGTGCCAGCAGTTCGCCCTTGAGGGAGAAAATAAACATTCAGTACTTC.

A single count supports this clone. This chain links TRBV9 with TRBJ2-7, with 7 bases that match TRBD2. The CDR3 totals 17 residues. From germline, CDR1 is SGDLS and CDR2 YYNGEE. After removal of 0 bases from V and 5 bases from J, the junction contained 14 bases not matched to a gene. CDR3 coding DNA: TGTGCCAGCAGCGTAGTGGGGGGGACGTTGTGGTCGAACGAGCAGTACTTC. It yields the protein CASSVVGGTLWSNEQYF.

The gene calls are TRBV5-4 and TRBJ1-4; 8 bases fit TRBD1. V shed 2 bases and J 7 bases; nucleotides not matched to a gene: 4. Germline-derived CDR1 and CDR2 are SGHNT and YYREEE (reference sequence). This CDR3 spans 14 amino acids. The CDR3 DNA reads as TGTGCCAGCAGCTTACAGGGGGGCGGTGAAAAACTGTTTTTT. Protein: CASSLQGGGEKLFF.

The chain has TRBV5-1 and TRBJ1-3, with 8 nucleotides matching TRBD1. The germline V gene encodes CDR1 SGHRS and CDR2 YFSETQ. Trimming cost V 4 bases and J 3 bases; bases outside gene matches: 6. The CDR3 runs 15 residues. The CDR3 nucleotides read TGCGCCAGCAGCGTGCAGGGGGCCGATGGAAACACCATATATTTT. The encoded protein is CASSVQGADGNTIYF.

The chain couples TRBV7-9 to TRBJ2-7; D remains ambiguous. This CDR3 region has 15 residues. V was cut by 7 bases and J by 6 bases, with 22 bases left in between. CDR1 and CDR2 (germline): SEHNR, FQNEAQ (reference sequence). The CDR3, as DNA: TGTGCCAGCATCCCCTCCGGGTCAGAAGTGTTCGAGCAGTACTTC. This encodes CASIPSGSEVFEQYF. The full variable domain, with the rest looked up from reference TRBV7-9 and TRBJ2-7, is DTGVSQNPRHKITKRGQNVTFRCDPISEHNRLYWYRQTLGQGPEFLTYFQNEAQLEKSRLLSDRFSAERPKGSFSTLEIQRTEQGDSAMYLCASIPSGSEVFEQYFGPGTRLTVT.

Here the CDR3 DNA reads TGTGCCAGCAGCTTAGTAGATAGGGGGAGCGATGGCTACACCTTC. This encodes CASSLVDRGSDGYTF. The chain carries TRBV7-9 and TRBJ1-2; tentative D call: TRBD1 (6 bases). The germline V gene encodes CDR1 SEHNR and CDR2 FQNEAQ (reference sequence). This CDR3 region has 15 residues. Trimming left V 1 base short and J 6 bases short, with 15 bases between.

This chain joins TRBV19 and TRBJ2-1; 9 bases agree with TRBD2. This CDR3 spans 16 amino acids. Germline loops: CDR1 LNHDA, CDR2 SQIVND (reference sequence). J lost 6 bases, V lost 1 base, and 7 bases had no gene match. The CDR3 sequence: CASSIVRASGTNEQFF. The CDR3 DNA is TGTGCCAGTAGTATAGTGCGTGCTAGCGGGACCAATGAGCAGTTCTTC.

This clone was picked up a small number of times. The chain links TRBV7-9 to TRBJ1-2; TRBD1 matches at 7 bases. The germline V gene has CDR1 SEHNR and CDR2 FQNEAQ (reference sequence). CDR3 length: 12 residues. The trim removed 5 bases at V and 5 bases at J, leaving 2 bases unmatched. The CDR3 protein is CASSPGGYGYTF. The CDR3, as DNA: TGTGCCAGCAGCCCAGGGGGATATGGCTACACCTTC.

The J gene is TRBJ1-2, the V gene TRBV9, with D possibly matching TRBD1 (5 bases). Deletions cut 0 bases from V and 8 bases from J, with 14 bases between. From germline, CDR1 is SGDLS and CDR2 YYNGEE. The CDR3 contains 14 residues. CDR3: CASSVGTTTRGYTF. The CDR3 DNA reads TGTGCCAGCAGCGTAGGGACAACGACCAGGGGCTACACCTTC.

This sequence joins TRBV7-9 and TRBJ1-2; tentative D call: TRBD1 (6 bases). Trimming cost V 2 bases and J 3 bases, with 7 bases left between them. The CDR3 spans 13 residues. Germline CDR1 is SEHNR and CDR2 is FQNEAQ (reference sequence). CDR3 nucleotide sequence: TGTGCCAGCAGCTTACAGGGGTACTATGGCTACACCTTC. Translating it yields CASSLQGYYGYTF.

This clone has a single count. The V call is TRBV4-1, the J call TRBJ2-2; D not certain. Germline V gene sequence: CDR1 MGHRA, CDR2 YSYEKL. V was clipped by 1 base and J by 6 bases, with 9 bases between them. The CDR3 loop spans 14 amino acids. For the CDR3, the DNA is TGCGCCAGCAGCCAAGCGGAGAGCGCCGGGGAGCTGTTTTTT. It specifies CASSQAESAGELFF.

As regards this clone: Sequence at one end of the junction differs from germline and may be a read error. The chain recombines TRBV7-7 with TRBJ2-3, with a possible D match to TRBD2 (6 bases). The CDR3 totals 15 residues. Germline assignment: CDR1 SSHAT and CDR2 FNYEAQ (reference sequence). The CDR3 loop reads CASSSTGTPGDTQYF. CDR3 bases: TGTGCTAGCAGCTCTACCGGGACTCCCGGAGATACGCAGTATTTT.

The chain couples TRBV5-4 to TRBJ1-4, with 10 nucleotides matching TRBD1. This CDR3 region has 15 residues. Germline V gives CDR1 SGHNT, CDR2 YYREEE (reference sequence). Losses at the gene ends were 4 bases for V and 8 bases for J; bases not matched to a gene: 8. The CDR3 DNA reads as TGTGCCAGCAGCAGCCGGACAGGGGGGACAGAAAAACTGTTTTTT. Translating it yields CASSSRTGGTEKLFF.

The rearrangement joins TRBV11-2 to TRBJ2-2; 7 bases agree with TRBD2. The CDR3 is 16 amino acids. Trimming cost V 2 bases and J 0 bases; bases outside gene matches: 3. The V gene's germline CDR1 is SGHAT and CDR2 FQNNGV. CDR3 coding DNA: TGTGCCAGCAGCTTACTAGCGGTCGCGAACACCGGGGAGCTGTTTTTT. Translated, it gives CASSLLAVANTGELFF.

Only a few counts were recorded for this clone. The J gene is TRBJ2-4, the V gene TRBV10-3; TRBD1 aligns across 10 bases. Germline CDR1 is ENHRY and CDR2 is SYGVKD. V trimming: 10 bases; J trimming: 0 bases; junction bases outside the gene matches: 3. There are 14 residues in the CDR3. The CDR3 DNA follows: TGTGCCAGCGGGACAGGGGAAGCCAAAAACATTCAGTACTTC. Its protein is CASGTGEAKNIQYF.

The chain combines TRBV9 with TRBJ2-1; D gene unclear. The CDR3 consists of 16 residues. CDR1 and CDR2 (germline): SGDLS, YYNGEE. V lost 3 bases, J lost 0 bases, and 13 bases lay in between. CDR3 sequence: CASSAQASSSYNEQFF. The CDR3 DNA is TGTGCCAGCAGCGCCCAAGCTTCGAGCTCCTACAATGAGCAGTTCTTC.

In the case of this clone: One end of the junction does not line up with germline, which may come from a read error. J is TRBJ2-3 and V is TRBV18, with a weak D call TRBD1 (5 bases). The CDR3 has 9 residues. The germline CDR1 and CDR2 sequences are KGHSH and LQKENI. Here the CDR3 reads CASSPGAIF. As DNA, the CDR3 is TGTGCCAGCTCACCAGGGGCCATTTTT.

The rearrangement uses TRBV7-9 and TRBJ1-2, with 9 bases that match TRBD1. V dropped 6 bases and J dropped 7; count of bases not matched to a gene: 6. Germline CDR1 reads SEHNR; CDR2 reads FQNEAQ (reference sequence). CDR3 length: 13 amino acids. The CDR3 region has the DNA TGTGCCAGCAGTATACAGGGGGCCGGTGGCTACACCTTC. It translates to CASSIQGAGGYTF.